The rows below give T cell receptor beta chains drawn from one sample of a study of cytomegalovirus exposure and HLA in healthy donors. TCRdb keeps only in-frame clones here, not all; method: immunoSEQ multiplex PCR. Of tens of thousands of clones detected, more than 60% appear once; the ten largest clones hold roughly 3%. Sequenced: PBMCs. Receptor source: a man between 45 and 60 years old in good health and CMV-seropositive. The CDR3 runs from the conserved cysteine through the conserved F or W. Each record gives: V gene, clone size, J gene, D gene, CDR3 protein, CDR3 DNA. The D gene is left open where the match is weak. Expanded clones are given a class, and other clones once, few, many or no size at all.

v_call: TRBV10-3
clone_size: .
j_call: TRBJ2-7
d_call: TRBD1
cdr3_aa: CAIRPTGGNGTEQYF
cdr3_nt: TGTGCCATCAGACCCACAGGGGGCAACGGAACCGAGCAGTACTTC

v_call: TRBV19
clone_size: .
j_call: TRBJ1-4
d_call: .
cdr3_aa: CASSRTWDDRLFF
cdr3_nt: TGTGCCAGTAGTAGGACATGGGATGATAGACTGTTTTTT

v_call: TRBV6-1
clone_size: few
j_call: TRBJ2-1
d_call: .
cdr3_aa: CASSGVRWEDEQFF
cdr3_nt: TGTGCCAGCAGTGGCGTTCGGTGGGAGGATGAGCAGTTCTTC

v_call: TRBV25-1
clone_size: .
j_call: TRBJ1-5
d_call: .
cdr3_aa: CASSPGQTSNQPQHF
cdr3_nt: TGTGCCAGCAGTCCTGGACAGACAAGCAATCAGCCCCAGCATTTT

v_call: TRBV6-1
clone_size: .
j_call: TRBJ2-6
d_call: .
cdr3_aa: CASSIRDWANGLTF
cdr3_nt: TGTGCCAGCAGTATTAGGGACTGGGCCAACGGCCTGACTTTC

v_call: TRBV7-2
clone_size: .
j_call: TRBJ1-4
d_call: .
cdr3_aa: CASSRTRLPGLATNEKLFF
cdr3_nt: TGTGCCAGCAGCCGAACTCGGTTGCCAGGGCTAGCAACTAATGAAAAACTGTTTTTT

v_call: TRBV18
clone_size: .
j_call: TRBJ2-1
d_call: TRBD2
cdr3_aa: CASSPPGLAGSLNEQFF
cdr3_nt: TGTGCCAGCTCACCACCGGGCCTAGCGGGATCCCTCAATGAGCAGTTCTTC

v_call: TRBV9
clone_size: few
j_call: TRBJ2-5
d_call: TRBD2
cdr3_aa: CASSPNAGGLETQYF
cdr3_nt: TGTGCCAGCAGCCCCAACGCGGGAGGGTTGGAGACCCAGTACTTC

v_call: TRBV18
clone_size: .
j_call: TRBJ1-5
d_call: .
cdr3_aa: CASSPAGNQPQHF
cdr3_nt: TGTGCCAGCTCACCGGCGGGAAATCAGCCCCAGCATTTT

v_call: TRBV7-9
clone_size: once
j_call: TRBJ1-2
d_call: .
cdr3_aa: CASSFGSTANYGYTF
cdr3_nt: TGTGCCAGCAGCTTCGGGTCTACTGCTAACTATGGCTACACCTTC

v_call: TRBV12-1
clone_size: .
j_call: TRBJ2-2
d_call: .
cdr3_aa: CASSHRGGGLFGELFF
cdr3_nt: TGTGCCAGCAGTCACAGAGGGGGGGGGCTTTTCGGGGAGCTGTTTTTT

v_call: TRBV11-3
clone_size: once
j_call: TRBJ2-7
d_call: TRBD1
cdr3_aa: CASSSDRANYEQYF
cdr3_nt: TGTGCCAGCAGCTCGGACAGGGCTAACTACGAGCAGTACTTC

v_call: TRBV7-2
clone_size: .
j_call: TRBJ2-3
d_call: TRBD1
cdr3_aa: CASRQTGGYDTQYF
cdr3_nt: TGTGCCAGCAGACAGACAGGGGGATACGATACGCAGTATTTT

v_call: TRBV27
clone_size: few
j_call: TRBJ2-5
d_call: TRBD1
cdr3_aa: CASRTGGIETQYF
cdr3_nt: TGTGCCAGCAGAACAGGGGGGATAGAGACCCAGTACTTC

v_call: TRBV27
clone_size: .
j_call: TRBJ2-7
d_call: TRBD1
cdr3_aa: CASSLTPTGVEQYF
cdr3_nt: TGTGCCAGCAGTTTAACGCCGACAGGGGTCGAGCAGTACTTC

v_call: TRBV7-9
clone_size: few
j_call: TRBJ2-2
d_call: .
cdr3_aa: CASSYNFLRGSGGELFF
cdr3_nt: TGTGCCAGCAGCTACAACTTTTTGAGAGGGTCCGGGGGGGAGCTGTTTTTT

v_call: TRBV19
clone_size: .
j_call: TRBJ1-1
d_call: .
cdr3_aa: CASSISVDSYTEAFF
cdr3_nt: TGTGCCAGTAGTATATCGGTGGACAGCTACACTGAAGCTTTCTTT

v_call: TRBV14
clone_size: .
j_call: TRBJ2-6
d_call: .
cdr3_aa: CASSQVVSSGANVLTF
cdr3_nt: TGTGCCAGCAGCCAAGTGGTCAGCTCTGGGGCCAACGTCCTGACTTTC

v_call: TRBV5-4
clone_size: .
j_call: TRBJ2-1
d_call: .
cdr3_aa: CASSTRGTSHNEQFF
cdr3_nt: TGTGCCAGCAGCACTAGGGGGACAAGCCACAATGAGCAGTTCTTC

v_call: TRBV7-9
clone_size: once
j_call: TRBJ2-7
d_call: .
cdr3_aa: CASSLPGPYEQYF
cdr3_nt: TGTGCCAGCAGCTTACCTGGGCCCTACGAGCAGTACTTC

v_call: TRBV5-1
clone_size: few
j_call: TRBJ2-2
d_call: TRBD1
cdr3_aa: CASSLPDRTGELFF
cdr3_nt: TGCGCCAGCAGCTTACCGGACAGGACCGGGGAGCTGTTTTTT

v_call: TRBV10-3
clone_size: once
j_call: TRBJ2-1
d_call: TRBD2
cdr3_aa: CAISEGTSGTNYNEQFF
cdr3_nt: TGTGCCATCAGTGAAGGGACTAGCGGAACAAACTACAATGAGCAGTTCTTC

v_call: TRBV7-6
clone_size: .
j_call: TRBJ2-7
d_call: .
cdr3_aa: CASSSVPYEQYF
cdr3_nt: TGTGCCAGCAGCTCCGTCCCCTACGAGCAGTACTTC

v_call: TRBV2
clone_size: few
j_call: TRBJ2-3
d_call: TRBD2
cdr3_aa: CASSEGTSGSTDTQYF
cdr3_nt: TGTGCCAGCAGTGAAGGGACTAGCGGGAGCACAGATACGCAGTATTTT

v_call: TRBV10-3
clone_size: .
j_call: TRBJ2-3
d_call: TRBD2
cdr3_aa: CAIRPAGGFTDTQYF
cdr3_nt: TGTGCCATCAGACCAGCGGGAGGGTTCACAGATACGCAGTATTTT

v_call: TRBV7-2
clone_size: .
j_call: TRBJ1-1
d_call: TRBD1
cdr3_aa: CASSGQGRGAEAFF
cdr3_nt: TGTGCCAGCAGCGGACAGGGGCGGGGGGCTGAAGCTTTCTTT

v_call: TRBV4-3
clone_size: .
j_call: TRBJ1-1
d_call: .
cdr3_aa: CASSQDISGGAFF
cdr3_nt: TGCGCCAGCAGCCAAGATATTTCCGGCGGGGCTTTCTTT

v_call: TRBV6-6
clone_size: .
j_call: TRBJ1-1
d_call: TRBD1
cdr3_aa: CASSYSGTEKAFF
cdr3_nt: TGTGCCAGCAGTTACTCGGGGACAGAAAAAGCTTTCTTT

v_call: TRBV10-3
clone_size: .
j_call: TRBJ2-3
d_call: .
cdr3_aa: CASTPGGDTQYF
cdr3_nt: TGTGCTTCGACCCCGGGGGGCGATACGCAGTATTTT